The clone carrying this T cell receptor beta chain was seen only a few times. Its antigen is currently unknown. This record belongs to a study of T cells in Graves' hyperthyroidism and ophthalmopathy. Study-level information: Upon initial diagnosis and before any treatment, peripheral blood was collected. General study points: The model identified upcoming ophthalmopathy a median about 6.5 months ahead of onset.

The CDR3 is 17 amino acids. With V trimmed by 1 base and J by 6 bases, 10 bases remained unmatched. Germline CDR1 is LGHDT and CDR2 is YNNKEL (reference sequence). RNA transcripts were the template for amplifying TCR beta CDR3 regions. The HTBI primer set served for first-round RT-PCR of the TCR CDR3. Each CDR3 protein gets one entry after TCRdb re-called the multiplex PCR reads with MiXCR. The sample carries around 350,000 distinct CDR3 sequences, roughly 15% recorded once. The specimen was blood. This sequence joins TRBV3-1 and TRBJ1-5, with 9 bases fitting TRBD1. This TCR came from a woman between 55 and 75 years old with Graves' ophthalmopathy. CDR3 nucleotides: TGTGCCAGCAGCCAAGGCGCCGGGACAGGGAACAGTCAGCCCCAGCATTTT. This translates into CASSQGAGTGNSQPQHF.